What follows describes a single T cell receptor (beta chain). Its antigen remains unidentified. This record comes from a study of cytomegalovirus exposure and HLA in healthy donors. Overall study findings and caveats: Clonal expansion, a later analysis showed, was greater in HLA-associated TCR beta chains than in equally common others. About 87% or about 30% of the time was how often most TCR beta V segments were productive, according to an earlier analysis.

In the PCR, 60 Vbeta and 13 Jbeta primers were used. In the source study's methods: An analysis performed later counted 72 million or so unique TCR beta chains (approximately 10 million of them shared). Using immunoSEQ multiplex PCR, the repertoire was profiled, and TCRdb retains in-frame clones only, with some absent. V and J calls and clone size are given by that table; D and trimming were obtained from the DNA. This sample has roughly 280,000 clones, with 72% found just once. J was trimmed by 0 bases and V by 3 bases; bases with no gene match: 1. Germline lookup yields CDR1 SNHLY and CDR2 FYNNEI. The length of the CDR3 is 15 residues. Donors likely had unrecorded immune exposures despite being nominally healthy when sampled.

Sequenced material: PBMCs. This chain links TRBV2 with TRBJ1-5; TRBD1 matches at 8 bases. This sequence originates from a female donor in good health and CMV-seronegative. The CDR3 DNA is TGTGCCAGCAGTGAGGACAGGGTTAGCAATCAGCCCCAGCATTTT. It codes for CASSEDRVSNQPQHF.